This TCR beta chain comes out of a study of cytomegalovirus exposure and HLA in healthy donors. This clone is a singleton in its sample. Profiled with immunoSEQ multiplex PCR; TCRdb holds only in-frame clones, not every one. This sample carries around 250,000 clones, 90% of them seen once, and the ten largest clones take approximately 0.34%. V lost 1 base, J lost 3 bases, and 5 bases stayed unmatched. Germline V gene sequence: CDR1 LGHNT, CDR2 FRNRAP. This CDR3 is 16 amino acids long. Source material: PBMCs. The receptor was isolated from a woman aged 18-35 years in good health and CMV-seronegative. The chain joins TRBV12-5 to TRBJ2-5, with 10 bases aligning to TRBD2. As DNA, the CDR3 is TGTGCTAGTGGTTTGGCCCGAGCGGGGGGGAAAGAGACCCAGTACTTC. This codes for CASGLARAGGKETQYF.